One T cell receptor (beta chain) is described in this entry. Its antigen is currently unknown. The entry originates in a study of cytomegalovirus exposure and HLA in healthy donors. The wider study: Assignment to the Caucasian-associated ancestry cluster applied to approximately 79% of the approximately 420 genotyped donors.

This CDR3 region has 15 residues. The trim removed 4 bases at V and 1 base at J, leaving 7 bases unmatched. Germline V gene sequence: CDR1 SGHDT, CDR2 YYEEEE. Study-wide findings and caveats: DRB1 showed the most TCR associations and HLA-C the fewest in a later analysis, as rates varied by HLA locus. Common viral pathogens were later found to be apparently linked to several of the most significant clusters.

Primers: 60 Vbeta forward and 13 Jbeta reverse. Assay used: immunoSEQ multiplex PCR; TCRdb lists only in-frame clones, some missing. The sample contains about 220,000 clones, less than 85% of which appear only once. The origin of this receptor is a man between 18 and 35 years old in good health and CMV-seronegative. The genes are TRBV5-6 and TRBJ1-2, with 7 bases aligning to TRBD1. The sample comprised PBMCs. CDR3 sequence reads: CASSPPGTVNYGYTF. In DNA form, the CDR3 reads TGTGCCAGCAGCCCTCCCGGGACAGTTAACTATGGCTACACCTTC.